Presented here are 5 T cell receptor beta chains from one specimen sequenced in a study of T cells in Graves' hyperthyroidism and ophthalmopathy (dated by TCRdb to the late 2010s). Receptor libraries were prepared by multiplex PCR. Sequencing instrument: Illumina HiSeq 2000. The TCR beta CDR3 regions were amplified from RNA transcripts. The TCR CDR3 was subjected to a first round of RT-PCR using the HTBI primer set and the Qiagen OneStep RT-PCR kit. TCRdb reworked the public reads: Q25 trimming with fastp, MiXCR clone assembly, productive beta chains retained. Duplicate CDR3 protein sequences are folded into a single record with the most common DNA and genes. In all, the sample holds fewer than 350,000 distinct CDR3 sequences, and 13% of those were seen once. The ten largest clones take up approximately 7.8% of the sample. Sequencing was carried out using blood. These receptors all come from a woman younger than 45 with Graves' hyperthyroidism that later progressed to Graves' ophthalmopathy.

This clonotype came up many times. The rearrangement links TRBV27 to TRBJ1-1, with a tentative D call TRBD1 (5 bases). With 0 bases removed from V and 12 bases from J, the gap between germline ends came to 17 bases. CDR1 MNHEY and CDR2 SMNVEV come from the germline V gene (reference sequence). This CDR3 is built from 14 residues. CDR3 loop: CASSLSWDGPHPFF. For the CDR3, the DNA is TGTGCCAGCAGTTTATCGTGGGACGGACCCCATCCTTTCTTT.

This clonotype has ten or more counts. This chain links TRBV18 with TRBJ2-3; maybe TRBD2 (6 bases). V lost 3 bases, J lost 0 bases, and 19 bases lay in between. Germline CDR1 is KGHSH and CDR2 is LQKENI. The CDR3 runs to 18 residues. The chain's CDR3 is CASSPDPWSSGSTDTQYF. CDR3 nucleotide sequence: TGTGCCAGCTCACCGGACCCTTGGAGTAGCGGTAGCACAGATACGCAGTATTTT.

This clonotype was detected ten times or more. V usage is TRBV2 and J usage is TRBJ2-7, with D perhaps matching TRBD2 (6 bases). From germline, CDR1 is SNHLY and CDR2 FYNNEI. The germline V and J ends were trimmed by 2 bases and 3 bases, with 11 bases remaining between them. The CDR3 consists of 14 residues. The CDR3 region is CASSETSHSYEQYF. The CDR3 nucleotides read TGTGCCAGCAGTGAAACTAGCCACAGCTACGAGCAGTACTTC. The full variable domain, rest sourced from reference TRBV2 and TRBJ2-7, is EPEVTQTPSHQVTQMGQEVILRCVPISNHLYFYWYRQILGQKVEFLVSFYNNEISEKSEIFDDQFSVERPDGSNFTLKIRSTKLEDSAMYFCASSETSHSYEQYFGPGTRLTVT.

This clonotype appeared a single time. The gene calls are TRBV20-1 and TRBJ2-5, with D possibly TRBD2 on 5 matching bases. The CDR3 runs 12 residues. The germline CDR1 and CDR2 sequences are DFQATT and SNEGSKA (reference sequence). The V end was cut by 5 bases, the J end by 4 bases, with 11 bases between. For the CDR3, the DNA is TGCAGTGCTGCGGGCCCAGGAGAGACCCAGTACTTC. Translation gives CSAAGPGETQYF.

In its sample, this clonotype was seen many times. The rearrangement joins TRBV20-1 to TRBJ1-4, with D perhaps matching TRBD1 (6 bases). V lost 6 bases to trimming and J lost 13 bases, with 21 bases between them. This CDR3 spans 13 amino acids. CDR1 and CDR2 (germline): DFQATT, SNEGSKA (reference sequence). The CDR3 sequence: CSAPEDSSRVLFF. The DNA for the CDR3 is TGCAGTGCCCCTGAGGACAGTAGTAGAGTACTGTTTTTT.